This TCR beta chain was identified in a study of sequential checkpoint blockade in melanoma. Study context: Randomization was 1:1 between first-line nivolumab→ipilimumab and ipilimumab→nivolumab. Maintenance nivolumab came after either treatment sequence. About 90 pretreatment tumor DNA samples were TCRβ immunosequenced.

Assay used: immunoSEQ multiplex PCR; TCRdb lists only in-frame clones, some missing. The sample shows more than 10,000 clones, less than 30% of them seen only once. CDR1 is SGDLS, CDR2 YYNGEE, per germline. The CDR3 extends over 14 amino acids. The trim removed 5 bases at V and 4 bases at J, leaving 6 bases unmatched. This clone was picked up a small number of times. Stated treatment: randomized to nivolumab then ipilimumab (arm A) or the reverse (arm B). The origin of this receptor is a human donor with melanoma. The input for sequencing was tumor tissue (inferred from file names), taken from a patient given nivolumab and ipilimumab in sequence. The chain is built from TRBV9 and TRBJ1-1; TRBD1 aligns across 9 bases. Here the CDR3 reads CASSDRDRVTEAFF. DNA for the CDR3: TGTGCCAGCAGTGACCGGGACAGGGTCACTGAAGCTTTCTTT.